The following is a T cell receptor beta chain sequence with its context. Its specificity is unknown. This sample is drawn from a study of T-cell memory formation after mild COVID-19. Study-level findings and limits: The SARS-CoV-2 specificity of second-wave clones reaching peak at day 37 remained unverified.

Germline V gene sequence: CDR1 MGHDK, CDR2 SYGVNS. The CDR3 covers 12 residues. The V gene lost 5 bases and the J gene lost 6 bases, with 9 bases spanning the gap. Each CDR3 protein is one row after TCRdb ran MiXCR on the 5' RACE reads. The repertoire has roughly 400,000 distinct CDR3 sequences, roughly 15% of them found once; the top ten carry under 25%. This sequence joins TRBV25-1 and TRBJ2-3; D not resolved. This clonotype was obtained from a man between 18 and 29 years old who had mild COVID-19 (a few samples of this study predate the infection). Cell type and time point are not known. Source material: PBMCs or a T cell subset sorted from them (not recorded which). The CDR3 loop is CASSKNLDTQYF. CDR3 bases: TGTGCCAGCAGTAAGAATCTGGATACGCAGTATTTT.